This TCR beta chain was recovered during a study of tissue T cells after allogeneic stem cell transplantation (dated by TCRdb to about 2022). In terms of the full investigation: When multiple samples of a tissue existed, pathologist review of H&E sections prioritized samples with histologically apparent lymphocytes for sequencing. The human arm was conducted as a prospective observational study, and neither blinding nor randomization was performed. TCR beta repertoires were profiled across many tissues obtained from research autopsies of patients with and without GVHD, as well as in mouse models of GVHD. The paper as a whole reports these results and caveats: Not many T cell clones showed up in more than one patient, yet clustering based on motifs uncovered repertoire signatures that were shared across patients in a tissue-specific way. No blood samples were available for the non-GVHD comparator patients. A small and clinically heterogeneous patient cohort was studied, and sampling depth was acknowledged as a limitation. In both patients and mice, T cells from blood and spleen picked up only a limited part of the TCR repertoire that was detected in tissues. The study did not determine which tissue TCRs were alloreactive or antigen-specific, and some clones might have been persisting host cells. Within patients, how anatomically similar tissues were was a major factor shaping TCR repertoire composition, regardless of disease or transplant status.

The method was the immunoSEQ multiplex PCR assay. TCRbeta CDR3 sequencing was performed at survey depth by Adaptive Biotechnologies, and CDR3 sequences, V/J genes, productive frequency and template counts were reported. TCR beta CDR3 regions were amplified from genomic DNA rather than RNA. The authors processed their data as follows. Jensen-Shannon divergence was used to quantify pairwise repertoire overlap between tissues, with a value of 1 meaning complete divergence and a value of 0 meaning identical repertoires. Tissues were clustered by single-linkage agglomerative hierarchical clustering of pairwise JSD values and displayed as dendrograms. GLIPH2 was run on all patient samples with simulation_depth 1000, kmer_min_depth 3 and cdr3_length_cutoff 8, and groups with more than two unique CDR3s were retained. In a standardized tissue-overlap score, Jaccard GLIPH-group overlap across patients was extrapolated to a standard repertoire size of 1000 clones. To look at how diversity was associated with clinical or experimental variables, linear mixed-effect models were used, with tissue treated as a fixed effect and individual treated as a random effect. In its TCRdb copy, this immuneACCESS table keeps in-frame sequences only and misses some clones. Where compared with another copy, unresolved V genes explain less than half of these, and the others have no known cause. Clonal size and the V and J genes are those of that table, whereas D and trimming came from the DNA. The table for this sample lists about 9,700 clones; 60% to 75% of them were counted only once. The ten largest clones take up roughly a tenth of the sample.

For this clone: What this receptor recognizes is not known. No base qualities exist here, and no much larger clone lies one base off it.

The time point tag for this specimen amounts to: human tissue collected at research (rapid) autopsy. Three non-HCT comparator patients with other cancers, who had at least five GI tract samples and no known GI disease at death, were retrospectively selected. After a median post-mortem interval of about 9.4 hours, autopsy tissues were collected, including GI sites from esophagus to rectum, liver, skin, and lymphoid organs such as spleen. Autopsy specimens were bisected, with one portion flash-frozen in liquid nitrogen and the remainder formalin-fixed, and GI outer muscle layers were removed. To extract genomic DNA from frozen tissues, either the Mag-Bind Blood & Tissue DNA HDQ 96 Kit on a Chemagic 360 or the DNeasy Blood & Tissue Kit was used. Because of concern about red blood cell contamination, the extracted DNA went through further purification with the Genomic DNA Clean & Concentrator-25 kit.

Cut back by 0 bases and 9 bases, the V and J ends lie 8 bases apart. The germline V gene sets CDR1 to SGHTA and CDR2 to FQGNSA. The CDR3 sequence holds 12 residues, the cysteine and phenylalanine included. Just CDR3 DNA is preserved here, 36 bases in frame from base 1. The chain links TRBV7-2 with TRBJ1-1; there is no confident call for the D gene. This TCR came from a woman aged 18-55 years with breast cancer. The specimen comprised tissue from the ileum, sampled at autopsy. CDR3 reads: CASSLAVEKAFF. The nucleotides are TGTGCCAGCAGCTTAGCCGTAGAGAAAGCTTTCTTT.